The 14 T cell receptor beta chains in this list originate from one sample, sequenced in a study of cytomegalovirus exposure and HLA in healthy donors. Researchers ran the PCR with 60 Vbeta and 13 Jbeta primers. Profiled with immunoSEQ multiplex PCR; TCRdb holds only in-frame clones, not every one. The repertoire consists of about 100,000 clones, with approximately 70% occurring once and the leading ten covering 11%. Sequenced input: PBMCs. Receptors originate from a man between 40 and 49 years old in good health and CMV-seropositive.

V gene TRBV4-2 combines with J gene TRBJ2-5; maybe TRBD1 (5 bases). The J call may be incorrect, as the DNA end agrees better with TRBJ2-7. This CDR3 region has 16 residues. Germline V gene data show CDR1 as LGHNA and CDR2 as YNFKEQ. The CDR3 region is CASSPLSGQGVYEQYF. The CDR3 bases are TGTGCCAGCAGCCCCCTATCCGGTCAGGGTGTCTACGAGCAGTACTTC.

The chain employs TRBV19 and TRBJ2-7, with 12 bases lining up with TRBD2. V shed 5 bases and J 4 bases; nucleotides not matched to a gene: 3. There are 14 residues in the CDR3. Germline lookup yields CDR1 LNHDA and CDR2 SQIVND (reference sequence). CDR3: CASSWGTSGYEQYF. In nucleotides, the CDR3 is TGTGCCAGTAGTTGGGGGACTAGCGGGTACGAGCAGTACTTC.

CDR3 loop: CASSVGTGGYNEQFF. The CDR3, as DNA: TGTGCCAGCAGCGTTGGGACAGGGGGATACAATGAGCAGTTCTTC. The chain employs TRBV9 and TRBJ2-1; 11 nucleotides line up with TRBD1. CDR1 and CDR2 from the germline V gene are SGDLS and YYNGEE. The trim removed 2 bases at V and 4 bases at J, leaving 2 bases unmatched. The CDR3 consists of 15 residues.

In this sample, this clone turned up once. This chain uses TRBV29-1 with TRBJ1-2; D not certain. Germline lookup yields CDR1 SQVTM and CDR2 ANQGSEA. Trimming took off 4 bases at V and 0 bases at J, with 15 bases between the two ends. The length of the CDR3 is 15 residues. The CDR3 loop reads CSVVKRAGPNYGYTF. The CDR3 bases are TGCAGCGTTGTTAAGAGGGCTGGACCTAACTATGGCTACACCTTC.

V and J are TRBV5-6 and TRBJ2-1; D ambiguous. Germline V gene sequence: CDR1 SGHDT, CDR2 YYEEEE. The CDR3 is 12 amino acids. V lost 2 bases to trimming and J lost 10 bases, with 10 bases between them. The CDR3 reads CASSFAAWEQFF. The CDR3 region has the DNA TGTGCCAGCAGCTTCGCGGCTTGGGAGCAGTTCTTC.

The CDR3 coding sequence is TGTGCCACCAGCAGAGAGTACAGGGGTGGCACTGAAGCTTTCTTT. This sequence encodes CATSREYRGGTEAFF. The chain couples TRBV15 to TRBJ1-1, with TRBD1 matching over 7 bases. V shed 0 bases, J shed 4 bases, and the junction held 5 bases outside the gene matches. The CDR3 runs 15 residues. Germline CDR1 reads LNHNV; CDR2 reads YYDKDF (reference sequence).

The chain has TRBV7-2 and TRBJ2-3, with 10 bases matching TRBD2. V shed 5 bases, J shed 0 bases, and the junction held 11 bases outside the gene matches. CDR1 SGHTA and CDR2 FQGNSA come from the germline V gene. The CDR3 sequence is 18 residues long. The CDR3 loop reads CASSPALGLAPSTDTQYF. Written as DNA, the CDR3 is TGTGCCAGCAGCCCCGCCCTGGGACTAGCGCCTAGCACAGATACGCAGTATTTT.

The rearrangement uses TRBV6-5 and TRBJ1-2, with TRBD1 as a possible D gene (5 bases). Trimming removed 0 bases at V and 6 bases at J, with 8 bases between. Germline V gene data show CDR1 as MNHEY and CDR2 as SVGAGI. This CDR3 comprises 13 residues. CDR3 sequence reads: CASSYSGANGYTF. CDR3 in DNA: TGTGCCAGCAGTTACTCAGGGGCAAATGGCTACACCTTC.

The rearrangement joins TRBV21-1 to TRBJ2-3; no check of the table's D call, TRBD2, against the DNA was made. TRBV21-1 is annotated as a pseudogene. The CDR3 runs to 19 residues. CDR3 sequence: CASSLRTSGRVGGTDTQYF. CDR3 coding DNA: TGTGCCAGCAGCCTCAGGACTAGCGGGAGAGTAGGGGGCACAGATACGCAGTATTTT.

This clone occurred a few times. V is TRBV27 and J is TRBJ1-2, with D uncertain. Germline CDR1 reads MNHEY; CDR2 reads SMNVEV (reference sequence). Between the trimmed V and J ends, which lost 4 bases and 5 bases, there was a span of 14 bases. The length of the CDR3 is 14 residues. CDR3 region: CASSSNGRGYGYTF. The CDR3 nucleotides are TGTGCCAGCAGTTCGAATGGACGGGGTTATGGCTACACCTTC.

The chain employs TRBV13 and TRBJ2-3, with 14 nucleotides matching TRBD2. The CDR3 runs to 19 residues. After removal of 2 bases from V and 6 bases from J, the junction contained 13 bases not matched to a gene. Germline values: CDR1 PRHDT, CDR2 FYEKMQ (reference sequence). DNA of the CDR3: TGTGCCAGCAGCTTAACGACTAGCGGGAGGGAAGGTCAGGGTGATACGCAGTATTTT. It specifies CASSLTTSGREGQGDTQYF.

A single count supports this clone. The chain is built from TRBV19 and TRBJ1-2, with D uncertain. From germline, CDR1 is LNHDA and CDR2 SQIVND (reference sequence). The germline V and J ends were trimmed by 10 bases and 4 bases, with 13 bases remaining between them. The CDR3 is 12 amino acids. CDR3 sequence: CAIRAGGYGYTF. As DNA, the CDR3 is TGTGCCATCCGAGCGGGTGGCTATGGCTACACCTTC.

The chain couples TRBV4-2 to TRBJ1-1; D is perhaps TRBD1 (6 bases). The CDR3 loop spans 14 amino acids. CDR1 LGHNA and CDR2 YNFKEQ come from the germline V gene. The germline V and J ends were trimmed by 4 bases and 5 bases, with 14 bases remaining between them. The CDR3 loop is CASSLPGGRTEAFF. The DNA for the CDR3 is TGTGCCAGCAGCCTGCCGGGGGGCAGGACTGAAGCTTTCTTT.

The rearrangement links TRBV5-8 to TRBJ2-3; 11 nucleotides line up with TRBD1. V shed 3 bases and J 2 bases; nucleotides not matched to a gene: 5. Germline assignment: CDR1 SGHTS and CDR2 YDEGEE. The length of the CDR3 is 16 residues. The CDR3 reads CASSSGTGGFTDTQYF. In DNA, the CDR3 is TGTGCCAGCAGCTCCGGGACAGGGGGTTTCACAGATACGCAGTATTTT.